The clone carrying this TCR beta chain was detected only a few times. Described time point: pretreatment peripheral blood. Locally advanced or metastatic urothelial carcinoma affected all patients. Each individual provided 1 to 8 samples (taken pretreatment and on-treatment). This entry comes from a study of PD-L1 blockade in urothelial cancer. Across the study: The year 2014 saw patients start atezolizumab, 1,200 mg intravenously every 3 weeks. Males with bladder-origin urothelial cancer made up about 85% of the roughly 30 patients.

Sequencing was performed with immunoSEQ multiplex PCR; in TCRdb, only in-frame clones are kept and a portion is missing. The table has more than 50,000 clones, 80% to 85% seen once; the top ten hold about 2.9%. This receptor was identified in a man in his 70s with urothelial cancer. The specimen was PBMCs, collected around atezolizumab (anti-PD-L1) treatment.

The CDR3 region is CASSPAPYRGSQPQHF. CDR3 nucleotide sequence: TGCGCCAGCAGCCCCGCCCCATACAGGGGAAGTCAGCCCCAGCATTTT. The rearrangement joins TRBV4-1 to TRBJ1-5; 7 nucleotides line up with TRBD1. The CDR3 consists of 16 residues. J was trimmed by 6 bases and V by 4 bases; bases with no gene match: 12. Germline lookup yields CDR1 MGHRA and CDR2 YSYEKL.